The 2 T cell receptor beta chains below come from one sample, sequenced in a study of cytotoxic CD8 clonotypes in ibrutinib-treated CLL. The protocol was immunoSEQ multiplex PCR, while the TCRdb copy is restricted to in-frame clones and leaves out a portion. The top ten hold 10% to 12% of the sample, which has 200,000 to 250,000 clones, nearly 80% seen once. The starting material was PBMCs, obtained after 12 months of ibrutinib treatment. The receptors derive from a human donor with chronic lymphocytic leukemia.

This chain joins TRBV6-4 and TRBJ2-6; D gene uncertain. CDR1 is MRHNA and CDR2 is SNTAGT in the germline V gene. The V end lost 4 bases, the J end lost 3 bases, and 13 bases lay between the germline ends. This CDR3 is built from 16 residues. CDR3 region: CASSVQAGGGANVLTF. CDR3 nucleotide sequence: TGTGCCAGCAGTGTTCAGGCCGGTGGTGGGGCCAACGTCCTGACTTTC.

The chain uses TRBV5-4 and TRBJ2-3; D may be TRBD2 (5 bases). Germline values: CDR1 SGHNT, CDR2 YYREEE (reference sequence). This CDR3 contains 14 residues. The V gene lost 4 bases and the J gene lost 2 bases, with 11 bases spanning the gap. Here the CDR3 DNA reads TGTGCCAGCAGCACCCCGGGATACACAGATACGCAGTATTTT. This gives the protein CASSTPGYTDTQYF.